What follows are 23 T cell receptor beta chains derived from one specimen sequenced in a study of lymphopenia after photon versus proton radiotherapy. TCRdb's table, derived via immunoSEQ multiplex PCR, lists solely in-frame clones and lacks some. The sample has around 35,000 clones; more than 75% are singletons. The source material was peripheral blood, sampled from a patient treated with photon-based radiotherapy. Receptors were obtained from a man aged 45-65 years with gastric cancer.

This clone is a singleton in its sample. The chain uses TRBV12-5 and TRBJ1-3, with no clear D. CDR1 and CDR2 (germline): LGHNT, FRNRAP. The CDR3 loop spans 17 amino acids. Trimming removed 0 bases at V and 3 bases at J, with 15 bases between. CDR3 DNA sequence: TGTGCTAGTGGTTTGGTAGAGGGCTACGGCTATGGAAACACCATATATTTT. Translation gives CASGLVEGYGYGNTIYF. Complete variable domain (other parts from reference TRBV12-5 and TRBJ1-3): DARVTQTPRHKVTEMGQEVTMRCQPILGHNTVFWYRQTMMQGLELLAYFRNRAPLDDSGMPKDRFSAEMPDATLATLKIQPSEPRDSAVYFCASGLVEGYGYGNTIYFGEGSWLTVV.

The V and J genes are TRBV27 and TRBJ2-3, with TRBD2 identical over 7 bases. Germline-derived CDR1 and CDR2 are MNHEY and SMNVEV (reference sequence). The CDR3 is 13 amino acids. With 2 bases clipped from V and 5 bases from J, the junction kept 1 base outside the gene matches. CDR3 in DNA: TGTGCCAGCAGTTTAAGCGGGAAAGATACGCAGTATTTT. Translation: CASSLSGKDTQYF.

The chain couples TRBV6-5 to TRBJ2-1; possibly TRBD2 for D (6 bases). Germline CDR1 is MNHEY and CDR2 is SVGAGI. CDR3 length: 16 amino acids. With 2 bases removed from V and 0 bases from J, the gap between germline ends came to 11 bases. The CDR3 nucleotides are TGTGCCAGCAGTTACCGGCGGGGAAGCTCCTACAATGAGCAGTTCTTC. Amino acid sequence: CASSYRRGSSYNEQFF.

This chain joins TRBV19 and TRBJ1-4, with a weak D call TRBD1 (5 bases). Trimming removed 8 bases at V and 5 bases at J, with 18 bases between. The CDR3 extends over 15 amino acids. Germline CDR1 and CDR2: LNHDA and SQIVND (reference sequence). CDR3 protein: CASALVDRRNEKLFF. In DNA form, the CDR3 reads TGTGCCAGTGCACTCGTCGACAGAAGAAATGAAAAACTGTTTTTT.

This sequence joins TRBV11-1 and TRBJ1-1; TRBD1 matches 8 bases. After removal of 5 bases from V and 5 bases from J, the junction contained 7 bases not matched to a gene. The CDR3 spans 14 residues. The V gene's germline CDR1 is SGHAT and CDR2 FQDESV (reference sequence). The CDR3, as DNA: TGTGCCAGCAGCGGACGACAGGGGAAAACTGAAGCTTTCTTT. The encoded protein is CASSGRQGKTEAFF.

The chain joins TRBV7-2 to TRBJ2-7; D unclear. The CDR3 is made up of 14 amino acids. Germline assignment: CDR1 SGHTA and CDR2 FQGNSA. Trimming took 2 bases from V and 3 from J, leaving 11 bases between them. This chain's CDR3 is CASSLRSALYEQYF. The CDR3 region has the DNA TGTGCCAGCAGCTTACGCTCAGCCCTCTACGAGCAGTACTTC.

The CDR3 DNA is TGTGCCATCAGTGAGAGCGGGAGTATAGTAGATACGCAGTATTTT. Residues: CAISESGSIVDTQYF. V and J are TRBV10-3 and TRBJ2-3; 8 bases are shared with TRBD2. The CDR3 consists of 15 residues. Trimming removed 2 bases from V and 5 bases from J; junction bases left unmatched: 6. CDR1 is ENHRY and CDR2 is SYGVKD in the germline V gene.

The genes are TRBV4-2 and TRBJ1-5; TRBD1 matches at 9 bases. The CDR3 is 15 residues long. The germline V gene encodes CDR1 LGHNA and CDR2 YNFKEQ. V shed 1 base and J 7 bases; nucleotides not matched to a gene: 5. The CDR3 loop reads CASSQGQGDGQPQHF. CDR3 nucleotides: TGTGCCAGCAGCCAAGGACAGGGGGACGGCCAGCCCCAGCATTTT.

The chain carries TRBV27 and TRBJ2-1; 7 bases agree with TRBD1. With V trimmed by 8 bases and J by 2 bases, 3 bases remained unmatched. CDR1 is MNHEY, CDR2 SMNVEV, per germline (reference sequence). The CDR3 has 13 amino acids. The CDR3 DNA is TGTGCCAGCCGGGACAGACCCTACAATGAGCAGTTCTTC. Its protein is CASRDRPYNEQFF.

The rearrangement joins TRBV10-1 to TRBJ2-1; 9 bases match TRBD2. Germline V gene sequence: CDR1 WNHNN, CDR2 SYGVQD (reference sequence). The V and J ends lost 2 bases and 4 bases, in that order; junction bases with no gene match: 3. The CDR3 runs to 15 residues. The CDR3 DNA sequence: TGCGCCAGCAGTGAGGCTAGCGGGATGTACAATGAGCAGTTCTTC. Protein sequence: CASSEASGMYNEQFF.

This clone was seen only once. The rearrangement uses TRBV6-1 and TRBJ1-2; 8 bases match TRBD1. Per germline, CDR1 MNHNS and CDR2 SASEGT. The CDR3 spans 14 residues. The junction had 6 bases not matched to a gene; V was cut back by 2 bases and J by 7 bases. The CDR3, as DNA: TGTGCCAGCAGTGAAATGGACAGGGTCTCTGGCTACACCTTC. It translates to CASSEMDRVSGYTF.

The chain is built from TRBV19 and TRBJ2-3; no clear D gene. V dropped 1 base and J dropped 0 bases, with 14 bases sitting between them. Germline lookup yields CDR1 LNHDA and CDR2 SQIVND (reference sequence). This CDR3 has 17 residues. The CDR3 region has the DNA TGTGCCAGTAGTATAGCTAGAACTCTGACTAGCACAGATACGCAGTATTTT. Translating gives CASSIARTLTSTDTQYF. The full variable domain, completed using reference TRBV19 and TRBJ2-3, is DGGITQSPKYLFRKEGQNVTLSCEQNLNHDAMYWYRQDPGQGLRLIYYSQIVNDFQKGDIAEGYSVSREKKESFPLTVTSAQKNPTAFYLCASSIARTLTSTDTQYFGPGTRLTVL.

The chain uses TRBV7-2 and TRBJ1-2, with 9 bases identical to TRBD1. Germline V CDR1 and CDR2: SGHTA, FQGNSA. With V trimmed by 5 bases and J by 4 bases, 8 bases remained unmatched. The CDR3 has 15 residues. Here the CDR3 reads CASSSEQGAGYGYTF. CDR3 nucleotides: TGTGCCAGCAGCAGCGAACAGGGGGCGGGCTATGGCTACACCTTC.

The DNA of the CDR3 is TGCGCCAGCAGCCCTGGGACAGGGGGTATTGGGACTGAAGCTTTCTTT. As protein: CASSPGTGGIGTEAFF. The chain is built from TRBV5-1 and TRBJ1-1, with TRBD1 matching over 11 bases. V was pared by 4 bases and J by 5 bases, with 10 bases of the junction left unmatched. Germline loops: CDR1 SGHRS, CDR2 YFSETQ. This CDR3 comprises 16 residues.

V gene TRBV5-5 combines with J gene TRBJ2-2; 8 nucleotides align to TRBD1. This CDR3 comprises 15 residues. Germline values: CDR1 SGHKS, CDR2 YYEKEE (reference sequence). With 4 bases clipped from V and 2 bases from J, the junction kept 4 bases outside the gene matches. Written as DNA, the CDR3 is TGTGCCAGCAGCCTGGACAGGGTAAACACCGGGGAGCTGTTTTTT. As protein: CASSLDRVNTGELFF.

This clone was seen a single time. This chain uses TRBV27 with TRBJ2-1; TRBD1 matches 9 bases. The CDR3 spans 17 residues. The germline V gene encodes CDR1 MNHEY and CDR2 SMNVEV (reference sequence). J lost 4 bases, V lost 5 bases, and 12 bases had no gene match. The chain's CDR3 is CASSPASGTGIYNEQFF. CDR3 DNA: TGTGCCAGCAGTCCGGCGTCCGGGACAGGGATTTACAATGAGCAGTTCTTC.

This chain connects TRBV30 to TRBJ1-4; no clear D gene. Germline values: CDR1 GTSNPN, CDR2 SVGIG (reference sequence). Trimming removed 0 bases from V and 5 bases from J, with 13 bases in between. This CDR3 has 15 residues. The CDR3 protein is CAWSVTTGKNEKLFF. Written as DNA, the CDR3 is TGTGCCTGGAGTGTAACGACGGGGAAGAATGAAAAACTGTTTTTT.

This clone has just a few counts. The rearrangement joins TRBV6-1 to TRBJ2-1; D is possibly TRBD2 (6 bases). V was cut by 6 bases and J by 1 base, with 7 bases left in between. The CDR3 has 13 amino acids. Germline V CDR1 and CDR2: MNHNS, SASEGT. The CDR3 DNA is TGTGCCAGCAGAGGACTATCCTACAATGAGCAGTTCTTC. It yields the protein CASRGLSYNEQFF.

This clone was picked up one time. The V call is TRBV6-4, the J call TRBJ2-3; D is unresolved. The CDR3 is 13 residues long. V lost 0 bases to trimming and J lost 3 bases, with 4 bases between them. Germline assignment: CDR1 MRHNA and CDR2 SNTAGT. The CDR3 nucleotides read TGTGCCAGCAGTGACTCGGAGACAGATACGCAGTATTTT. It yields the protein CASSDSETDTQYF.

The genes are TRBV7-6 and TRBJ2-2, with D possibly TRBD2 on 5 matching bases. Trimming pared 4 bases from V and 5 bases from J, leaving 17 bases between. The CDR3 sequence is 16 residues long. Germline values: CDR1 SGHVS, CDR2 FNYEAQ. CDR3 residues: CASSSVGGSGTGELFF. The CDR3 nucleotides read TGTGCCAGCAGCTCGGTCGGAGGATCGGGAACCGGGGAGCTGTTTTTT.

This chain links TRBV5-4 with TRBJ1-1, with D possibly TRBD1 on 5 matching bases. Between the trimmed V and J ends, which lost 7 bases and 5 bases, there was a span of 12 bases. CDR3 length: 12 residues. CDR1 and CDR2 from the germline V gene are SGHNT and YYREEE (reference sequence). The CDR3 DNA follows: TGTGCCAGCCGGGGGGGGAAGACTGAAGCTTTCTTT. Translation: CASRGGKTEAFF.

The gene calls are TRBV6-4 and TRBJ2-2, with TRBD2 matching 7 bases. V was clipped by 6 bases and J by 4 bases; unmatched bases: 5. Germline V gene lookup returns CDR1 MRHNA and CDR2 SNTAGT. The CDR3 extends over 14 amino acids. The CDR3 DNA is TGTGCCAGCAGCAGACTAGCCCGCACCGGGGAGCTGTTTTTT. Amino acids: CASSRLARTGELFF.

This chain connects TRBV11-3 to TRBJ2-7; D is unresolved. The CDR3 runs to 13 residues. Germline CDR1 and CDR2: SGHNT and YENEEA. The ends were cut back, 0 bases at V and 4 bases at J, with 7 bases in the middle. CDR3 coding DNA: TGTGCCAGCAGCTTAGAGTCGGATTACGAGCAGTACTTC. This codes for CASSLESDYEQYF.